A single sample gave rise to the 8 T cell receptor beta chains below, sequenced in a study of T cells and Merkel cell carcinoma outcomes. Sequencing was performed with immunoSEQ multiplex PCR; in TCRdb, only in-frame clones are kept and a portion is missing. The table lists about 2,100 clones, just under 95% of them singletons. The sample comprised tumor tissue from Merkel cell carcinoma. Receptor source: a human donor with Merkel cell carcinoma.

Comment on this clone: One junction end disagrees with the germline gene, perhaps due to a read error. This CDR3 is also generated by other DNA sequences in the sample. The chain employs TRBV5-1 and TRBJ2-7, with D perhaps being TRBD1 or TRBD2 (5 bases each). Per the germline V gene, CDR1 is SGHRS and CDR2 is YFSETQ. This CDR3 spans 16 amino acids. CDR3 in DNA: TGCGCTAGCAGCTTGGATGCAGGGAGTGCTCCATACGAGCAGTACTTC. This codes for CASSLDAGSAPYEQYF. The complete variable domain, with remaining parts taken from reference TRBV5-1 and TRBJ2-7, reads KAGVTQTPRYLIKTRGQQVTLSCSPISGHRSVSWYQQTPGQGLQFLFEYFSETQRNKGNFPGRFSGRQFSNSRSEMNVSTLELGDSALYLCASSLDAGSAPYEQYFGPGTRLTVT.

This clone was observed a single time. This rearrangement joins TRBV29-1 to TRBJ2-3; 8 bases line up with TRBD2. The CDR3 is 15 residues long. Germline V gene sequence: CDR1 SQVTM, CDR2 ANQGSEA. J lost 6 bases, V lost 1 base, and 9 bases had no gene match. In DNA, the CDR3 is TGCAGCGTTGAAGGGGTGGGCGGGGGGACGGATACGCAGTATTTT. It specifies CSVEGVGGGTDTQYF.

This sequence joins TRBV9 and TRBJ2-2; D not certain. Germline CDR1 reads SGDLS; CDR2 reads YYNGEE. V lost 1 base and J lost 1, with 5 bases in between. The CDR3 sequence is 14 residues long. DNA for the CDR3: TGTGCCAGCAGCGTACGCGTGAACACCGGGGAGCTGTTTTTT. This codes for CASSVRVNTGELFF. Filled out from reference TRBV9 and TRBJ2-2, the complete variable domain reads DSGVTQTPKHLITATGQRVTLRCSPRSGDLSVYWYQQSLDQGLQFLIQYYNGEERAKGNILERFSAQQFPDLHSELNLSSLELGDSALYFCASSVRVNTGELFFGEGSRLTVL.

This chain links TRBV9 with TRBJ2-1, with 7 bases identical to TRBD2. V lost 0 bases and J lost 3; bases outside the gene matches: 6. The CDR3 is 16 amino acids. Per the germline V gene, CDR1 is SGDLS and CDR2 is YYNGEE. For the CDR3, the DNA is TGTGCCAGCAGCGTAGGAGAAAGCGGGGTCTACAATGAGCAGTTCTTC. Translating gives CASSVGESGVYNEQFF. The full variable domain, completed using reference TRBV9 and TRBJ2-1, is DSGVTQTPKHLITATGQRVTLRCSPRSGDLSVYWYQQSLDQGLQFLIQYYNGEERAKGNILERFSAQQFPDLHSELNLSSLELGDSALYFCASSVGESGVYNEQFFGPGTRLTVL.

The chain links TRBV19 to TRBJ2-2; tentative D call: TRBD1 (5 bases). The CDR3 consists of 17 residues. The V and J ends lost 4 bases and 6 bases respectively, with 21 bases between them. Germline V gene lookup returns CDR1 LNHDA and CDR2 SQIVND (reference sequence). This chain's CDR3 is CASSRIQGSLSSGELFF. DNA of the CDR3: TGTGCCAGTAGTAGAATCCAGGGATCCCTTTCTTCCGGGGAGCTGTTTTTT.

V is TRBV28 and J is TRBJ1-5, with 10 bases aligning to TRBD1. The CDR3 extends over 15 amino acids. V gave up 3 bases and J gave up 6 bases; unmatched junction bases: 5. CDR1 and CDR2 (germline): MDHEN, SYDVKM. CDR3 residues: CASSLGQGFRQPQHF. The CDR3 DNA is TGTGCCAGCAGTTTGGGACAGGGGTTTCGTCAGCCCCAGCATTTT.

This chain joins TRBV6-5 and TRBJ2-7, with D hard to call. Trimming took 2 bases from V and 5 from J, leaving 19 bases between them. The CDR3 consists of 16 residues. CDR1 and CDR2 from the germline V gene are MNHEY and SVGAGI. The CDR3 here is CASSYTAARVGHEQYF. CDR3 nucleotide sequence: TGTGCCAGCAGTTACACTGCGGCCCGGGTTGGACACGAGCAGTACTTC.

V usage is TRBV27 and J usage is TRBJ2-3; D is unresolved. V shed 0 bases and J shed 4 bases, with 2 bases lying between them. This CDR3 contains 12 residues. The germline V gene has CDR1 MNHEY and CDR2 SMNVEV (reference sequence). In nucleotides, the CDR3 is TGTGCCAGCAGTTTATCGCCAGATACGCAGTATTTT. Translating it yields CASSLSPDTQYF.